The clone carrying this T cell receptor beta chain was counted between two and nine times. Deletions cut 4 bases from V and 0 bases from J, with 10 bases between. The CDR3 sequence is 15 residues long. Germline loops: CDR1 MNHNY, CDR2 SVGAGI (reference sequence). Combining a sample-barcoded 5' primer with a J-beta primer mix, a second PCR ran for 7 to 11 cycles. TCRdb redid the calling of the 5' RACE reads with MiXCR, one entry per CDR3 protein. The data hold around 620,000 distinct CDR3 sequences, with 27% observed a single time. These data belong to a study of blood T cells in healthy people across ages.

Sequencing was done on a sample of blood. V gene TRBV6-6 combines with J gene TRBJ2-1; the D call may be TRBD1 or TRBD2 (5 bases each). This receptor was identified in a woman aged 70-85 years in good health. The CDR3 nucleotides read TGTGCCAGCAGTTTACCAGGGAGCTCCTACAATGAGCAGTTCTTC. Its protein product is CASSLPGSSYNEQFF.